The entry below gives a single T cell receptor (beta chain) sequence along with its context. Its antigen is not identified. The data were obtained in a study of blood T cells in healthy people across ages. Trimming left V 1 base short and J 7 bases short, with 14 bases between. The CDR3 loop spans 15 amino acids. In germline, CDR1 is MDHEN, CDR2 SYDVKM. Those donating, healthy Caucasian individuals from Russia, were aged roughly 6 to 100. The use of a sample-barcoded 5' primer and a J-beta primer mix characterized a second PCR of roughly 6 to 11 cycles. Every sample gave at least 2.5 million paired-end reads containing CDR3. TCRdb itself ran the 5' RACE reads through MiXCR, one entry per CDR3 protein. Of approximately 1,100,000 distinct CDR3 sequences listed, over 35% were seen once; the top ten hold 18%. Study results and caveats: There was a strong correlation between TCR beta diversity and naive T cell percentage.

The rearrangement joins TRBV28 to TRBJ2-1; TRBD2 might be the D (6 bases). This TCR was recovered from a woman aged 60-70 years in good health. Sample: blood. Here the CDR3 reads CASSLSGGNKNEQFF. CDR3 DNA sequence: TGTGCCAGCAGTTTATCCGGCGGGAATAAGAATGAGCAGTTCTTC.